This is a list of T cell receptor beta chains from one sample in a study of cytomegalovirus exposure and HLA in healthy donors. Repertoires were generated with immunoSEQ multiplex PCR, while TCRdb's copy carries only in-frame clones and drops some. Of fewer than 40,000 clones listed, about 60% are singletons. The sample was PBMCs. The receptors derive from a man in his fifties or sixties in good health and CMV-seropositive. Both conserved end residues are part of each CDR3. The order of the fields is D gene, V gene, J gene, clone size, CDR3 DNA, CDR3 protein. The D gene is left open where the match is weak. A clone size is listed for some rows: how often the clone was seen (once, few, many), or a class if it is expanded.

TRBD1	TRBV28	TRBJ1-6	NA	TGTGCCATTCCGGGAGGACAGGGGGAATATGGTTCACCCCTCCACTTT	CAIPGGQGEYGSPLHF
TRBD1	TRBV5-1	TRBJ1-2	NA	TGCGCCAGCAGCTCCGGACAGGGGAATGGCTACACCTTC	CASSSGQGNGYTF
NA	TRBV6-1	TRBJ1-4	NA	TGTGCCAGCAGTGAGGAGAGGCGAGCTAATGAAAAACTGTTTTTT	CASSEERRANEKLFF
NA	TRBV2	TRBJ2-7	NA	TGTGCCAGCAGTCTGACAACCGGGGAGGTGAATTCGCAGTACTTC	CASSLTTGEVNSQYF
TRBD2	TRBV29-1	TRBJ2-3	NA	TGCAGCGTTGGTAAAGCGGGGGGTCCCACAGATACGCAGTATTTT	CSVGKAGGPTDTQYF
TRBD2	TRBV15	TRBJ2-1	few	TGTGCCACCAGCAGAGAAACGGGACTAGCGCAGTTCTTC	CATSRETGLAQFF
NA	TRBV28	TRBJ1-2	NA	TGTGCCAGCAGTTTGCAGGGTCGGGGCTACACCTTC	CASSLQGRGYTF
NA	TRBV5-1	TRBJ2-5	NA	TGCGCCAGCAGCTTGGGGAGCGGGTTGGAAGAGACCCAGTACTTC	CASSLGSGLEETQYF
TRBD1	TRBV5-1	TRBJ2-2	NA	TGCGCCAGCAGCCCGGGACAGGCGACCGGGGAGCTGTTTTTT	CASSPGQATGELFF
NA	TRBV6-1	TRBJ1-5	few	TGTGCCGGCTCTCGGGGTGTTGGCAATCAGCCCCAGCATTTT	CAGSRGVGNQPQHF
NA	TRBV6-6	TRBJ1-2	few	TGTGCCAGCAGTTACACCCCAGGGGTTGACTATGGCTACACCTTC	CASSYTPGVDYGYTF
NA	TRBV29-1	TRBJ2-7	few	TGCAGCTTCTTCGGAGCAGATCTCTACGAGCAGTACTTC	CSFFGADLYEQYF
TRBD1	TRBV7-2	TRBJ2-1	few	TGTGCCAGCAGCTTAGGGCCGGGACAGGAGTACAATGAGCAGTTCTTC	CASSLGPGQEYNEQFF
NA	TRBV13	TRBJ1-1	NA	TGTGCCAGCAGTTCACAGGGAGCTGAAGCTTTCTTT	CASSSQGAEAFF
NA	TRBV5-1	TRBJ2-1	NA	TGCGCCAGCAGCTTGGCCGACGGTGGGAGGGAGCAGTTCTTC	CASSLADGGREQFF
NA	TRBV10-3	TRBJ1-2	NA	TGTGCCATCAGTGGTGTGGGAGTACGTGGCTACACCTTC	CAISGVGVRGYTF
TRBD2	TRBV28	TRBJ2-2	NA	TGTGCCAGCAGTTCCCCCGGGACTAGCGGGAGCCGCGGGGAGCTGTTTTTT	CASSSPGTSGSRGELFF
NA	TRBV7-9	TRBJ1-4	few	TGTGCCAGTACAGACCTTAATGAAAAACTGTTTTTT	CASTDLNEKLFF
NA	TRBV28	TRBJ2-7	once	TGTGCCAGCATCGGGTCCCCCAACCCATACGAGCAGTACTTC	CASIGSPNPYEQYF
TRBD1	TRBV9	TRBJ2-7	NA	TGTGCCAGCAGCGTAGACGGGACAGGGGGACACGAGCAGTACTTC	CASSVDGTGGHEQYF
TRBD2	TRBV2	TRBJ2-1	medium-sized	TGTGCCAGCAGAGGAGGGGGACTAGGCCTTGAGCAGTTCTTC	CASRGGGLGLEQFF
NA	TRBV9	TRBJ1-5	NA	TGTGCCAGCAGCGTACGATATCGATCTGGGACATCCTTTCATCAGCCCCAGCATTTT	CASSVRYRSGTSFHQPQHF
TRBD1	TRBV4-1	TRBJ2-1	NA	TGCGCCAGCAGCCAGGGACAGGGCTCCTACAATGAGCAGTTCTTC	CASSQGQGSYNEQFF
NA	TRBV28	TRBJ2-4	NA	TGTGCCAGCAGTGTTACAGGGTCGGTAGCCAAAAACATTCAGTACTTC	CASSVTGSVAKNIQYF
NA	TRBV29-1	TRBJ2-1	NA	TGCAGCGTTGAAGACCCCTCGAGGGCGGAATACAATGAGCAGTTCTTC	CSVEDPSRAEYNEQFF
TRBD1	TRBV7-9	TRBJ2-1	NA	TGTGCCGGAACCGACCGGGACAGGGTAGGCAATGAGCAGTTCTTC	CAGTDRDRVGNEQFF
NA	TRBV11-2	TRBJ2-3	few	TGTGCCAGCAGCTTAGAGGCAGTCAGCACAGATACGCAGTATTTT	CASSLEAVSTDTQYF
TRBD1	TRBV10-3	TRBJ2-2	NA	TGTGCCATCAGTGCCCAGACAGGGGCAAACACCGGGGAGCTGTTTTTT	CAISAQTGANTGELFF
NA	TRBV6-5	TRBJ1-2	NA	TGTGCCAGCAGTTACGCGCAGGGGCTGAACTATGGCTACACCTTC	CASSYAQGLNYGYTF
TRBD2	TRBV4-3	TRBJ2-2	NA	TGCGCCAGCAGCCTTGGGACTAGCGGGGGGGTCTACACCGGGGAGCTGTTTTTT	CASSLGTSGGVYTGELFF
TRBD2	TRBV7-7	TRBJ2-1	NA	TGTGCCAGCAGTACTGGACTAGCGATCCACAATGAGCAGTTCTTC	CASSTGLAIHNEQFF
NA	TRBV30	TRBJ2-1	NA	TGTGCCTTTGGGACTTCCAGTTCCTACAATGAGCAGTTCTTC	CAFGTSSSYNEQFF
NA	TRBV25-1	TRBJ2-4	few	TGTGCCAGCAGTGACCTTGGGACTCAGGGAAACATTCAGTACTTC	CASSDLGTQGNIQYF
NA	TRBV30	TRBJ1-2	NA	TGTGCCTGGAGTGTAAACACCGCACACTATGGCTACACCTTC	CAWSVNTAHYGYTF
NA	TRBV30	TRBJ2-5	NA	TGTGCCTGGACCAGGGCGGAGACCCAGTACTTC	CAWTRAETQYF
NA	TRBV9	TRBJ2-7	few	TGTGCCAGCAGCGTAGCTGAAGCCGGGACAATGATTTTC	CASSVAEAGTMIF
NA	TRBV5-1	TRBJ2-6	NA	TGCGCCAGCAGCTTGGCGCCCGCGGAGGGGGCCAACGTCCTGACTTTC	CASSLAPAEGANVLTF
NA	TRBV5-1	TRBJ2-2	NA	TGCGCCAGCAGCTCGGAGGGACTCTCGAACACCGGGGAGCTGTTTTTT	CASSSEGLSNTGELFF
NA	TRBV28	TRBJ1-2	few	TGTGCCAGCAGTCCTTATTCATACACGGAGGGGCTCTATGGCTACACCTTC	CASSPYSYTEGLYGYTF
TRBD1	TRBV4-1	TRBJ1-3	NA	TGCGCCAGCAGCCAGAAAGGGACAGAAGGAAACACCATATATTTT	CASSQKGTEGNTIYF
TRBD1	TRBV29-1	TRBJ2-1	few	TGCAGCGCTCGGGACAGGGGGCGTGAGCAGTTCTTC	CSARDRGREQFF
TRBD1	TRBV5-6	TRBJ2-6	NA	TGTGCCAGCAGCCCCGGGACAGGGGGGCCTGGGGCCAACGTCCTGACTTTC	CASSPGTGGPGANVLTF
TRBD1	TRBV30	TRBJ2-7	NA	TGTGCCTGGAGTCAGGACAGGGGGTCCGTCCGACCCTACGAGCAGTACTTC	CAWSQDRGSVRPYEQYF
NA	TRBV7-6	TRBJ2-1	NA	TGTGCCAGCCTTCCGTGGAGGGGCAATGAGCAGTTCTTC	CASLPWRGNEQFF